Sequencing of this T cell receptor beta chain was carried out in a study of PD-1 blockade in classical Hodgkin lymphoma. Study-level findings and limits: Significantly greater TCR diversity emerged by C4D1 in CD4+ cells but not CD8+ cells. When nivolumab was started under 1 year after ASCT, patients were excluded. Why the repertoires differ is still unclear, perhaps disease activity or prior therapy.

Assay: immunoSEQ multiplex PCR; the TCRdb copy retains only in-frame clones and omits some. The sample has over 80,000 clones, about 77% seen once; the top ten hold over 8%. As for time point: cycle 4 day 1 (C4D1), after 6 weeks of nivolumab. Every patient was affected by relapse after autologous stem cell transplantation, while exposure to brentuximab vedotin was not uniform. Complete response, partial response or progressive disease constituted the best response categories observed. This CDR3 spans 15 amino acids. With V trimmed by 5 bases and J by 6 bases, 7 bases remained unmatched. CDR1 SGHAT and CDR2 FQDESV come from the germline V gene (reference sequence). About this clone itself: Its antigen is unknown.

This clonotype originated in a human donor with classical Hodgkin lymphoma. The chain has TRBV11-1 and TRBJ2-1; 10 positions agree with TRBD2. The source material was peripheral blood mononuclear cells (PBMCs), sampled before the fourth cycle of nivolumab. CDR3: CASSLGLAEGNEQFF. The CDR3 DNA sequence: TGTGCCAGCAGCCTAGGACTAGCGGAGGGCAATGAGCAGTTCTTC.